This is a list of T cell receptor beta chains from one sample in a study of T cell responses to AZD1222 COVID-19 vaccine. Libraries were prepared by immunoSEQ multiplex PCR; TCRdb keeps only in-frame clonotypes and omits some of them. The table lists fewer than 120,000 clones, approximately 90% of them singletons. Material: peripheral blood, obtained 28 days after the second AZD1222 dose. These receptors were obtained from an adult who received the AZD1222 COVID-19 vaccine. CDR3s include the opening cysteine and the closing phenylalanine or tryptophan. Clone size is given for some rows only: seen once, a few or many times, or a class if the clone is expanded.

abundance | j_gene | v_gene | CDR3aa
- | TRBJ1-1 | TRBV2 | CASSEGDALSEAFF
- | TRBJ1-2 | TRBV5-4 | CASSLLGQGVGYTF
- | TRBJ2-7 | TRBV4-2 | CASSQETSGGYEQYF
- | TRBJ1-2 | TRBV11-2 | CASTPRSNYGYTF
- | TRBJ2-3 | TRBV27 | CASSLTGTASDTQYF
- | TRBJ2-5 | TRBV5-4 | CASSPGKETQYF
- | TRBJ2-3 | TRBV10-2 | CASSPSTDTQYF
- | TRBJ2-2 | TRBV27 | CASRTDTLNTGELFF
- | TRBJ1-4 | TRBV18 | CASSPQGMNEKLFF
- | TRBJ2-3 | TRBV9 | CASSVAFTSAQYF
- | TRBJ2-2 | TRBV10-3 | CAINDRDRGLNGELFF
- | TRBJ1-1 | TRBV5-1 | CASSFTGPRSTEAFF
once | TRBJ2-6 | TRBV5-1 | CASSSYSGPPSGANVLTF
- | TRBJ1-1 | TRBV4-1 | CASRSMAGGFTEAFF
- | TRBJ2-7 | TRBV7-8 | CASSPGQGPSYEQYF
- | TRBJ2-2 | TRBV27 | CASTRSEFGTGELFF
- | TRBJ2-7 | TRBV5-1 | CASSRYYGEQYF
- | TRBJ1-1 | TRBV5-1 | CASSLRGGSNTEAFF
- | TRBJ2-7 | TRBV6-1 | CASSEAGTGYEQYF
- | TRBJ2-3 | TRBV7-9 | CASSAGAGGRNTQYF
- | TRBJ1-5 | TRBV4-1 | CASSFWHSDRANQPQHF
- | TRBJ2-1 | TRBV10-3 | CAISPSGGAANEQFF
- | TRBJ2-4 | TRBV27 | CASSLFGDPNIQYF
once | TRBJ2-3 | TRBV6-6 | CASSYSGLAGGDTQYF
- | TRBJ2-1 | TRBV20-1 | CSASKQAGSGVYNEQFF
- | TRBJ2-7 | TRBV5-4 | CASSTPGQGYEQYF
few | TRBJ2-3 | TRBV11-2 | CASSSGTSGNTDTQYF
- | TRBJ2-1 | TRBV13 | CASAGFQDNEQFF
once | TRBJ2-1 | TRBV2 | CASSGDRFLFF
- | TRBJ2-4 | TRBV30 | CAWKVGGANIQYF
- | TRBJ1-2 | TRBV6-5 | CASSYSVTGGSYGYTF
- | TRBJ1-1 | TRBV24-1 | CATSGRLPGGARREAFF
- | TRBJ2-7 | TRBV11-3 | CASSSRDAGSYEQYF
- | TRBJ2-5 | TRBV5-1 | CASSGLTGEETQYF
- | TRBJ2-7 | TRBV27 | CASSLLPSGAYEQYF
- | TRBJ2-2 | TRBV4-2 | CASSGQSGGAITNTGELFF
- | TRBJ1-5 | TRBV11-3 | CASSNPRGKGNQPQHF
- | TRBJ1-3 | TRBV6-5 | CASSYAGQPGNTIYF
- | TRBJ1-1 | TRBV5-1 | CASSLGQYNEAFF
- | TRBJ2-3 | TRBV5-1 | CASSLMWWRADTQYF
few | TRBJ1-2 | TRBV28 | CASSLAQPNYGYTF
- | TRBJ2-2 | TRBV28 | CASSLGRNYRGGTGELFF
- | TRBJ2-1 | TRBV11-2 | CASSALTSGQYNEQFF
- | TRBJ1-2 | TRBV19 | CASNDPYRGLAYGYTF
- | TRBJ1-1 | TRBV4-1 | CASSPGVRYTEAFF
- | TRBJ1-2 | TRBV9 | CASSVGTYYGYTF
- | TRBJ2-3 | TRBV4-1 | CASSQVWGQGTDTQYF
- | TRBJ1-1 | TRBV6-5 | CASSYSGYRGRTEAFF
- | TRBJ1-2 | TRBV27 | CASSLSPRTYGYTF
- | TRBJ1-2 | TRBV3-1/TRBV3-2 | CASSHRDRARRGYTF
- | TRBJ1-2 | TRBV7-9 | CASSPPWEVAGYTF
- | TRBJ2-7 | TRBV3-1/TRBV3-2 | CASSRGLSDYEQYF
- | TRBJ1-4 | TRBV5-1 | CASRQQDSQEKLFF
- | TRBJ1-2 | TRBV20-1 | CSASGLSGANYGYTF
- | TRBJ1-2 | TRBV12-3/TRBV12-4 | CASSDGTSNTF